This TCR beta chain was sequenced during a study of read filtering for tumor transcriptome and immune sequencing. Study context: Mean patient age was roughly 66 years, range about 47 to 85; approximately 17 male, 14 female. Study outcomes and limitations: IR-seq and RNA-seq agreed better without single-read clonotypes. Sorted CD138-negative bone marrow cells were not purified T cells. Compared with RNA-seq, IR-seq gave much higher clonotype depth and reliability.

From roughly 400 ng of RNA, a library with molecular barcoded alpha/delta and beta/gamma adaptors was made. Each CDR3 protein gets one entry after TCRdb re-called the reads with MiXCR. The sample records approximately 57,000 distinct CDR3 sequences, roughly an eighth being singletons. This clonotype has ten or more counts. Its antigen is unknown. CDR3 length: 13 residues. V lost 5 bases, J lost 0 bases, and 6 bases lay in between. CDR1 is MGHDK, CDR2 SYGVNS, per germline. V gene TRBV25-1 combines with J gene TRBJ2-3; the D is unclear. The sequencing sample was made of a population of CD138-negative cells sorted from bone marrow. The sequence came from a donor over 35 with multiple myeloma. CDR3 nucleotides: TGTGCCAGCAGTCAACCAAGCACAGATACGCAGTATTTT. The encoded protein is CASSQPSTDTQYF.